This T cell receptor (beta chain) was obtained from a study of metastatic and nonmetastatic thyroid tumors. Study-level results: Within blood and tumor, benign nodules reportedly had significantly lower TCR beta diversity than malignant thyroid tumors did.

Every patient underwent thyroid surgery untreated. TCRdb re-analyzed the PCR reads using MiXCR. The data hold about 9,000 clones, with approximately 15% observed a single time. This CDR3 is 16 amino acids long. V was cut by 4 bases and J by 11 bases, with 21 bases left in between. Looked up from germline, CDR1 is LGHDT and CDR2 is YNNKEL (reference sequence). This clone was found many times. The target antigen is unknown. The clonotype comes from a female donor with papillary thyroid cancer or a benign thyroid nodule (not recorded which). Some clones in this sample may be carry-over from other donors' samples. This chain connects TRBV3-1 to TRBJ2-6; a weak D match, TRBD1 (5 bases). Sequenced sample: blood. The CDR3 region is CASSPPLVGRVDVLTF. Written as DNA, the CDR3 is TGTGCCAGCAGCCCCCCTCTCGTCGGCAGGGTGGACGTCCTGACTTTC.